The 16 T cell receptor beta chains given below trace back to one sample, sequenced in a study of cytomegalovirus exposure and HLA in healthy donors. The PCR ran on 60 Vbeta and 13 Jbeta primers. Clones were read by immunoSEQ multiplex PCR, and TCRdb kept only the in-frame ones, dropping some. The table shows around 130,000 clones, with about 85% occurring only once. Sequences were obtained from PBMCs. All receptors come from a woman in her thirties in good health and CMV-seropositive.

V usage is TRBV28 and J usage is TRBJ1-4; 7 bases agree with TRBD1. The CDR3 spans 14 residues. Germline values: CDR1 MDHEN, CDR2 SYDVKM. Losses at the gene ends were 3 bases for V and 8 bases for J; bases not matched to a gene: 6. The CDR3 sequence is CASSLEQGREKLFF. The CDR3 coding sequence is TGTGCCAGCAGTTTGGAACAGGGGAGGGAAAAACTGTTTTTT.

V is TRBV6-5 and J is TRBJ1-2, with D tentatively TRBD1 (6 bases). The CDR3 has 15 amino acids. Trimming removed 2 bases at V and 4 bases at J, with 14 bases between. Germline values: CDR1 MNHEY, CDR2 SVGAGI. CDR3 residues: CASSYSDRGGYGYTF. The CDR3 bases are TGTGCCAGCAGTTACAGTGACAGAGGGGGCTATGGCTACACCTTC.

DNA for the CDR3: TGTGCCTGGAAAATTAAGGGGGGGGACACTGAAGCTTTCTTT. It yields the protein CAWKIKGGDTEAFF. V and J are TRBV30 and TRBJ1-1; D possibly corresponds to TRBD1 (6 bases). V was clipped by 4 bases and J by 3 bases, with 15 bases between them. Germline V lookup: CDR1 GTSNPN, CDR2 SVGIG (reference sequence). The CDR3 totals 14 residues.

This clone was observed once. The gene calls are TRBV18 and TRBJ1-6; TRBD1 might be the D (6 bases). Looked up from germline, CDR1 is KGHSH and CDR2 is LQKENI. The CDR3 is made up of 16 amino acids. Trimming shortened V by 6 bases and J by 5 bases, and 17 bases separated the two germline ends. CDR3 DNA: TGTGCCAGCTCCCAATCCGGGACACCAAATAATTCACCCCTCCACTTT. It yields the protein CASSQSGTPNNSPLHF.

V usage is TRBV5-5 and J usage is TRBJ1-2, with D possibly TRBD1 on 6 matching bases. Germline V gives CDR1 SGHKS, CDR2 YYEKEE (reference sequence). V shed 7 bases and J shed 8 bases, with 27 bases lying between them. CDR3 length: 16 residues. In DNA, the CDR3 is TGTGCCAGCGTGGGGGCGGAAGCCTTCTGGAATAGGGGCTACACCTTC. Translated, it gives CASVGAEAFWNRGYTF. The variable domain in full, completed from reference TRBV5-5 and TRBJ1-2, reads DAGVTQSPTHLIKTRGQQVTLRCSPISGHKSVSWYQQVLGQGPQFIFQYYEKEERGRGNFPDRFSARQFPNYSSELNVNALLLGDSALYLCASVGAEAFWNRGYTFGSGTRLTVV.

The chain has TRBV19 and TRBJ2-7, with a weak D call TRBD1 (5 bases). The CDR3 spans 12 residues. Germline CDR1 LNHDA, CDR2 SQIVND (reference sequence). V lost 4 bases to trimming and J lost 6 bases, with 10 bases between them. The CDR3 is CASSNTGSEQYF. The CDR3 DNA sequence: TGTGCCAGTAGTAACACAGGCTCCGAGCAGTACTTC.

The chain employs TRBV15 and TRBJ2-1; possible D gene TRBD2, 6 bases. The germline V and J ends were trimmed by 7 bases and 1 base, with 11 bases remaining between them. This CDR3 is built from 14 residues. CDR1 and CDR2 from the germline V gene are LNHNV and YYDKDF (reference sequence). CDR3 DNA sequence: TGTGCCACCATTTACGGGGGTTCCTACAATGAGCAGTTCTTC. It is translated as CATIYGGSYNEQFF.

The rearrangement uses TRBV5-4 and TRBJ1-2; 9 nucleotides agree with TRBD1. V trimming: 2 bases; J trimming: 6 bases; junction bases outside the gene matches: 8. The CDR3 loop spans 15 amino acids. Germline V gene data show CDR1 as SGHNT and CDR2 as YYREEE (reference sequence). The CDR3 DNA reads TGTGCCAGCAGCTTCCCTCTCCGACAGGGGGATGGCTACACCTTC. Its protein is CASSFPLRQGDGYTF.

This clone appeared a single time. The chain is built from TRBV29-1 and TRBJ2-7; perhaps TRBD2 as D (5 bases). Trimming pared 5 bases from V and 6 bases from J, leaving 14 bases between. Per germline, CDR1 SQVTM and CDR2 ANQGSEA. The CDR3 spans 12 residues. The DNA for the CDR3 is TGCAGCGTTTGGACCTCGAGCGGCGAGCAGTACTTC. This translates into CSVWTSSGEQYF.

This sequence joins TRBV11-2 and TRBJ1-1; weak D call: TRBD1 (6 bases). From germline, CDR1 is SGHAT and CDR2 FQNNGV. V gave up 6 bases and J gave up 10 bases, with 18 bases separating them. The CDR3 is 13 residues long. The CDR3: CASRPQGSDGAFF. In DNA form, the CDR3 reads TGTGCCAGCAGGCCACAGGGTTCGGATGGAGCTTTCTTT.

With regard to this clone: One end of the junction does not line up with germline, which may come from a read error. This chain uses TRBV7-9 with TRBJ2-7, with a tentative D call TRBD1 (5 bases). Germline CDR1 reads SEHNR; CDR2 reads FQNEAQ (reference sequence). The CDR3 extends over 14 amino acids. CDR3 region: CSSSLEGATGEQYF. CDR3 nucleotide sequence: TGTTCCAGCAGCTTAGAAGGGGCAACGGGCGAGCAGTACTTC.

The chain links TRBV13 to TRBJ2-7, with D tentatively TRBD1 (5 bases). V lost 1 base, J lost 6 bases, and 7 bases lay in between. Germline loops: CDR1 PRHDT, CDR2 FYEKMQ (reference sequence). The CDR3 runs to 12 residues. This CDR3 reads CASSLEQAEQYF. Written as DNA, the CDR3 is TGTGCCAGCAGCTTAGAACAGGCCGAGCAGTACTTC. The whole variable domain, filled in from reference TRBV13 and TRBJ2-7, reads AAGVIQSPRHLIKEKRETATLKCYPIPRHDTVYWYQQGPGQDPQFLISFYEKMQSDKGSIPDRFSAQQFSDYHSELNMSSLELGDSALYFCASSLEQAEQYFGPGTRLTVT.

J is TRBJ1-3 and V is TRBV29-1; D is ambiguous. CDR1 is SQVTM and CDR2 is ANQGSEA in the germline V gene. Trimming left V 8 bases short and J 4 bases short, with 3 bases between. This CDR3 comprises 9 residues. CDR3 protein: CSLGNTIYF. CDR3 nucleotides: TGCAGCCTCGGAAACACCATATATTTT.

This clone was detected only once. This chain connects TRBV7-3 to TRBJ2-1; 7 nucleotides line up with TRBD1. CDR3 length: 14 residues. The germline V gene has CDR1 SGHTA and CDR2 FQGTGA. The V segment lost 4 bases and the J segment 4 bases; nucleotides outside the gene matches: 4. The CDR3 DNA reads TGTGCCAGCAGCTCACTGACAGGGTACAATGAGCAGTTCTTC. It yields the protein CASSSLTGYNEQFF.

The rearrangement joins TRBV6-1 to TRBJ1-5; D ambiguous. V was shortened by 5 bases and J by 5 bases, with 13 bases between the two germline ends. The CDR3 covers 14 residues. The germline CDR1 and CDR2 sequences are MNHNS and SASEGT. The CDR3 nucleotides read TGTGCCAGCAGTAATAACTCTCCCCATCAGCCCCAGCATTTT. This gives the protein CASSNNSPHQPQHF.

Only one count was recorded for this clone. The chain combines TRBV6-1 with TRBJ1-2; D may be TRBD1 (5 bases). The CDR3 runs to 14 residues. Trimming removed 3 bases at V and 0 bases at J, with 8 bases between. Germline V gene sequence: CDR1 MNHNS, CDR2 SASEGT. DNA of the CDR3: TGTGCCAGCAGTGATCAGGGATCTAACTATGGCTACACCTTC. This codes for CASSDQGSNYGYTF.